This TCR beta chain was captured in a study of blood T cell repertoires in COVID-19. Study-level background: COVID-19 samples collected from the United States, Italy and Spain covered acute and convalescent phases. The cDNA or gDNA used as material had been derived from T cells, B-cell-depleted T cells, or PBMCs.

The CDR3 sequence is 17 residues long. Germline V gene lookup returns CDR1 SGHDT and CDR2 YYEEEE. The V and J ends lost 1 base and 9 bases, in that order; junction bases with no gene match: 12. Per the original data handling: Amplifying reference gene primers gave estimates of nucleated cell counts. Data came from immunoSEQ multiplex PCR; TCRdb stores just in-frame clones and leaves some out. V and J calls plus clone size are reproduced from that table; the DNA served to infer D and trimming. The table lists roughly 190,000 clones, 80% to 90% of them singletons, with about 1% in the top ten. The chain employs TRBV5-6 and TRBJ1-6; 8 bases align to TRBD1. The sample comprised peripheral blood. This clonotype was sampled from a young man with acute or convalescent COVID-19. CDR3 sequence: CASSLWTGTKHSSPLHF. The CDR3 coding sequence is TGTGCCAGCAGCTTGTGGACAGGGACCAAACATAGTTCACCCCTCCACTTT.